This T cell receptor beta chain came from a study of T cell responses to AZD1222 COVID-19 vaccine. Regarding the study as a whole: Baseline testing showed seropositivity in only a handful of AZD1222 recipients. Spike-specific TCR breadth rose after two AZD1222 doses, and depth rose as well. Across spike, vaccine-associated CD4 TCRs were found, dominant at 160-218 and 743-854.

Only in-frame clones appear in the TCRdb table, and some are missing; sequencing was by immunoSEQ multiplex PCR. Counted here are 120,000 or so clones, 70% to 90% occurring once; the ten biggest clones make up about 1.6%. The CDR3 loop spans 15 amino acids. Germline V gives CDR1 MNHNY, CDR2 SVGAGI (reference sequence). V shed 2 bases and J shed 6 bases, with 16 bases lying between them. In the case of this clone: Antigen: not known.

The origin of this receptor is an adult in good health. Sample: peripheral blood, taken on day 0 of AZD1222 vaccination. The genes are TRBV6-6 and TRBJ1-2; D not certain. CDR3 DNA: TGTGCCAGCAGTTACGGGTCGACTGGGAGGGATGGCTACACCTTC. Encoded protein: CASSYGSTGRDGYTF.